The 2 T cell receptor beta chains below all came from one sample that was sequenced in a study of T cells in Graves' hyperthyroidism and ophthalmopathy. Using RNA transcripts as the source, TCR beta CDR3 regions were amplified. Carried out on the TCR CDR3, a first-round RT-PCR used the HTBI primer set. One entry per CDR3 protein, called by TCRdb with MiXCR from the multiplex PCR reads. The sample holds approximately 210,000 distinct CDR3 sequences, under 20% seen once. Source material: blood. These receptors were collected from a middle-aged man with Graves' hyperthyroidism.

This clonotype has only a few counts. This CDR3 reads CASSYSSRTGEQYF. The CDR3 region has the DNA TGTGCCAGCAGTTACTCATCCAGGACTGGCGAGCAGTACTTC. The chain couples TRBV6-2 or TRBV6-3 to TRBJ2-7; possibly TRBD2 for D (5 bases). The V end lost 0 bases, the J end lost 6 bases, and 12 bases lay between the germline ends. This CDR3 comprises 14 residues. Germline CDR1 is MNHEY and CDR2 is SVGEGT.

The chain is built from TRBV11-3 and TRBJ1-5; D uncertain. This CDR3 is 15 amino acids long. The V and J ends lost 0 bases and 8 bases respectively, with 14 bases between them. Looked up from germline, CDR1 is SGHNT and CDR2 is YENEEA. The CDR3 bases are TGTGCCAGCAGCTTAGATTTGGCCAGGTGGGAGCCCCAGCATTTT. This encodes CASSLDLARWEPQHF.